This entry lists 18 T cell receptor beta chains sequenced from one sample in a study of blood T cell repertoires in COVID-19. Profiled with immunoSEQ multiplex PCR; TCRdb holds only in-frame clones, not every one. In the table there are around 36,000 clones, around 85% of which are singletons. Sequencing was performed on peripheral blood. Receptor source: a man between 60 and 75 years old with acute or convalescent COVID-19.

CDR3 residues: CASSQDPISGASHNEQFF. Here the CDR3 DNA reads TGTGCCAGCAGCCAAGATCCCATTTCAGGGGCGTCCCACAATGAGCAGTTCTTC. V gene TRBV3-1 (or the pseudogene TRBV3-2) combines with J gene TRBJ2-1; perhaps TRBD1 as D (6 bases). In germline, CDR1 is LGHDT, CDR2 YNNKEL (reference sequence). The CDR3 loop spans 18 amino acids. The germline V and J ends were trimmed by 0 bases and 5 bases, with 20 bases remaining between them.

This clone was detected a few times. The V call is TRBV9, the J call TRBJ1-5; 9 nucleotides align to TRBD1. Trimming at V came to 3 bases and at J to 4 bases, leaving 5 bases not matched to a gene. This CDR3 contains 15 residues. Germline CDR1 and CDR2: SGDLS and YYNGEE. The CDR3 bases are TGTGCCAGCAGCGCGGGACAGGGCGGTAATCAGCCCCAGCATTTT. It codes for CASSAGQGGNQPQHF.

This chain joins TRBV5-1 and TRBJ2-5; D is possibly TRBD2 (6 bases). Germline V CDR1 and CDR2: SGHRS, YFSETQ. V lost 0 bases and J lost 5, with 14 bases in between. The CDR3 has 15 amino acids. The CDR3 sequence: CASSLAGPGAETQYF. CDR3 sequence (DNA): TGCGCCAGCAGCTTGGCGGGACCGGGAGCGGAGACCCAGTACTTC.

The chain links TRBV7-3 to TRBJ1-2; possibly TRBD1 for D (6 bases). Germline V CDR1 and CDR2: SGHTA, FQGTGA. The CDR3 consists of 15 residues. V was pared by 5 bases and J by 8 bases, with 21 bases between. CDR3 protein: CASSAFSGDSGGYTF. As DNA, the CDR3 is TGTGCCAGCAGCGCATTTTCAGGGGATTCGGGCGGCTACACCTTC.

The chain couples TRBV10-1 to TRBJ2-6; 11 nucleotides match TRBD2. CDR1 and CDR2 from the germline V gene are WNHNN and SYGVQD (reference sequence). This CDR3 has 19 amino acids. Trimming cost V 0 bases and J 2 bases; bases outside gene matches: 6. The CDR3 protein is CASSESHRGLAAGANVLTF. DNA of the CDR3: TGCGCCAGCAGTGAGTCCCACAGGGGACTAGCGGCTGGGGCCAACGTCCTGACTTTC.

The genes are TRBV19 and TRBJ1-4; TRBD1 matches at 7 bases. V was pared by 2 bases and J by 0 bases, with 0 bases of the junction left unmatched. The CDR3 spans 15 residues. CDR1 is LNHDA, CDR2 SQIVND, per germline (reference sequence). CDR3 sequence: CASSIQGATNEKLFF. CDR3 sequence (DNA): TGTGCCAGTAGTATACAGGGGGCAACTAATGAAAAACTGTTTTTT.

V gene TRBV6-6 combines with J gene TRBJ1-5, with 7 bases matching TRBD1. The ends lost 5 bases at V and 5 bases at J; junction bases unmatched: 9. The germline V gene encodes CDR1 MNHNY and CDR2 SVGAGI (reference sequence). There are 15 residues in the CDR3. CDR3 in DNA: TGTGCCAGCAGTCTTAAAGACAGGGAAGATCAGCCCCAGCATTTT. Translating it yields CASSLKDREDQPQHF.

The chain has TRBV24-1 and TRBJ2-5; 8 bases line up with TRBD1. CDR1 and CDR2 (germline): KGHDR, SFDVKD. The length of the CDR3 is 13 residues. V lost 11 bases, J lost 5 bases, and 9 bases stayed unmatched. The CDR3 is CARVRTGMETQYF. The DNA for the CDR3 is TGTGCCAGGGTTAGGACAGGGATGGAGACCCAGTACTTC.

This rearrangement joins TRBV25-1 to TRBJ1-6; tentatively, D is TRBD1 (5 bases). CDR3 length equals 15 residues. Trimming removed 6 bases from V and 7 bases from J, with 16 bases in between. The germline V gene has CDR1 MGHDK and CDR2 SYGVNS. The CDR3 nucleotides are TGTGCCAGCAGACAATCTACGGGGGGGAATTCACCCCTCCACTTT. Translation gives CASRQSTGGNSPLHF. The full variable domain, its missing parts supplied by reference TRBV25-1 and TRBJ1-6, is EADIYQTPRYLVIGTGKKITLECSQTMGHDKMYWYQQDPGMELHLIHYSYGVNSTEKGDLSSESTVSRIRTEHFPLTLESARPSHTSQYLCASRQSTGGNSPLHFGNGTRLTVT.

Written as DNA, the CDR3 is TGTGCCAGCAGCCAACGACTAGACTTAGCCGGGGAGCTGTTTTTT. This gives the protein CASSQRLDLAGELFF. V usage is TRBV3-1 (or the pseudogene TRBV3-2) and J usage is TRBJ2-2, with TRBD2 as a possible D gene (6 bases). V lost 2 bases to trimming and J lost 6 bases, with 13 bases between them. Germline values: CDR1 LGHDT, CDR2 YNNKEL (reference sequence). The CDR3 covers 15 residues.

V gene TRBV7-2 combines with J gene TRBJ1-6; tentatively, D is TRBD1 (6 bases). Trimming removed 2 bases from V and 8 bases from J, with 13 bases in between. The CDR3 is 15 amino acids. Germline V CDR1 and CDR2: SGHTA, FQGNSA. The CDR3 DNA follows: TGTGCCAGCAGCTTAAGTCGGGGGGCGCATTCACCCCTCCACTTT. Protein: CASSLSRGAHSPLHF.

The chain is built from TRBV2 and TRBJ2-7, with 9 bases lining up with TRBD2. The CDR3 runs 14 residues. J gave up 3 bases and V 9 bases, and 9 bases lay outside the gene matches. Germline-derived CDR1 and CDR2 are SNHLY and FYNNEI. CDR3 amino acids: CASVPAGGSYEQYF. The DNA for the CDR3 is TGTGCCAGTGTTCCCGCGGGAGGGAGCTACGAGCAGTACTTC. Full variable domain (remainder filled in from reference TRBV2 and TRBJ2-7): EPEVTQTPSHQVTQMGQEVILRCVPISNHLYFYWYRQILGQKVEFLVSFYNNEISEKSEIFDDQFSVERPDGSNFTLKIRSTKLEDSAMYFCASVPAGGSYEQYFGPGTRLTVT.

V usage is TRBV7-3 and J usage is TRBJ2-3, with D possibly TRBD2 on 5 matching bases. The CDR3 consists of 15 residues. The V end was cut by 4 bases, the J end by 2 bases, with 13 bases between. In germline, CDR1 is SGHTA, CDR2 FQGTGA. DNA for the CDR3: TGTGCCAGCAGCTCGCAAAGCGGCTTCACAGATACGCAGTATTTT. Translating gives CASSSQSGFTDTQYF. Full variable domain (missing parts from reference TRBV7-3 and TRBJ2-3): GAGVSQTPSNKVTEKGKYVELRCDPISGHTALYWYRQSLGQGPEFLIYFQGTGAADDSGLPNDRFFAVRPEGSVSTLKIQRTERGDSAVYLCASSSQSGFTDTQYFGPGTRLTVL.

The chain couples TRBV11-2 to TRBJ2-1, with D possibly matching TRBD2 (5 bases). CDR3 size: 12 residues. CDR1 and CDR2 from the germline V gene are SGHAT and FQNNGV. The ends were cut back, 4 bases at V and 5 bases at J, with 6 bases in the middle. The CDR3 nucleotides are TGTGCCAGCAGCTCGGGGAACAATGAGCAGTTCTTC. Translated: CASSSGNNEQFF.

The rearrangement joins TRBV7-2 to TRBJ2-2; 8 positions agree with TRBD1. The CDR3 spans 14 residues. CDR1 SGHTA and CDR2 FQGNSA come from the germline V gene. J lost 6 bases, V lost 8 bases, and 8 bases had no gene match. The CDR3 region has the DNA TGTGCCAGCGGCGACAGGGGAATGGCCGGGGAGCTGTTTTTT. It specifies CASGDRGMAGELFF.

The chain carries TRBV7-9 and TRBJ1-1; D is ambiguous. CDR3 length: 12 amino acids. The V and J ends lost 2 bases and 6 bases respectively, with 7 bases between them. Germline lookup yields CDR1 SEHNR and CDR2 FQNEAQ (reference sequence). CDR3 sequence reads: CASSLLRAEAFF. The CDR3 DNA is TGTGCCAGCAGCTTACTCCGGGCTGAAGCTTTCTTT.

The chain recombines TRBV10-3 with TRBJ1-2; D is ambiguous. Trimming pared 8 bases from V and 4 bases from J, leaving 14 bases between. CDR1 is ENHRY, CDR2 SYGVKD, per germline. The CDR3 is made up of 13 amino acids. The CDR3 DNA is TGTGCCATCCGGTCCCAAGAGTTCTATGGCTACACCTTC. It is translated as CAIRSQEFYGYTF.

This rearrangement joins TRBV21-1 to TRBJ2-5; the table assigns TRBD1, which was not confirmed against the DNA. TRBV21-1 is a listed pseudogene. The CDR3 extends over 16 amino acids. Written as DNA, the CDR3 is TGTGCCAGCAGCAACCCCCGGGACAGGGTCGGGGAGACCCAGTACTTC. Translated: CASSNPRDRVGETQYF.